What follows are 12 T cell receptor beta chains derived from one specimen sequenced in a study of shared clonotypes between healthy human individuals. The assay was immunoSEQ multiplex PCR, and TCRdb's table has in-frame clones only and misses some. The table records millions of clones, 85% to 95% of them present only once. Only CD45RO-negative cells positively selected for CCR7 counted as naive CD8 cells, so terminally differentiated effector memory CD45RA+ cells were excluded. Sequencing used naive CD8+ T cells from PBMCs. The source of these receptors is a man in his late teens or twenties in good health. Some clones in this sample may be carry-over from other donors' samples.

This chain links TRBV2 with TRBJ2-1; tentative D call: TRBD2 (6 bases). Trimming left V 3 bases short and J 7 bases short, with 13 bases between. Germline loops: CDR1 SNHLY, CDR2 FYNNEI. The CDR3 is 14 amino acids. The CDR3 reads CASSEAGGLNEQFF. Here the CDR3 DNA reads TGTGCCAGCAGTGAGGCTGGGGGGTTAAATGAGCAGTTCTTC. The variable domain in full, completed from reference TRBV2 and TRBJ2-1, reads EPEVTQTPSHQVTQMGQEVILRCVPISNHLYFYWYRQILGQKVEFLVSFYNNEISEKSEIFDDQFSVERPDGSNFTLKIRSTKLEDSAMYFCASSEAGGLNEQFFGPGTRLTVL.

This chain links TRBV29-1 with TRBJ1-1; 9 bases fit TRBD1. V lost 6 bases, J lost 6 bases, and 5 bases stayed unmatched. Germline lookup yields CDR1 SQVTM and CDR2 ANQGSEA. This CDR3 has 12 amino acids. In DNA form, the CDR3 reads TGCAGCGTGGGGACAGGGCCCCCTGAAGCTTTCTTT. Protein: CSVGTGPPEAFF.

J is TRBJ2-7 and V is TRBV5-1; 11 bases agree with TRBD2. CDR1 SGHRS and CDR2 YFSETQ come from the germline V gene. The junction had 10 bases not matched to a gene; V was cut back by 1 base and J by 4 bases. The CDR3 is made up of 17 amino acids. This CDR3 is CASSLTGGTSGTYEQYF. In DNA, the CDR3 is TGCGCCAGCAGCTTGACCGGAGGGACTAGCGGCACTTACGAGCAGTACTTC.

This chain connects TRBV6-5 to TRBJ2-7, with D possibly being TRBD2 (6 bases). This CDR3 spans 14 amino acids. Germline V gene sequence: CDR1 MNHEY, CDR2 SVGAGI. Trimming left V 2 bases short and J 2 bases short, with 10 bases between. CDR3 loop: CASSYTGTPYEQYF. The CDR3 DNA follows: TGTGCCAGCAGTTACACTGGGACTCCCTACGAGCAGTACTTC.

This chain connects TRBV27 to TRBJ2-1; D ambiguous. Germline loops: CDR1 MNHEY, CDR2 SMNVEV (reference sequence). The CDR3 runs 15 residues. V dropped 0 bases and J dropped 5 bases, with 11 bases sitting between them. CDR3: CASSLSSGVNNEQFF. As DNA, the CDR3 is TGTGCCAGCAGTTTATCAAGTGGAGTTAACAATGAGCAGTTCTTC.

The chain carries TRBV4-1 and TRBJ2-7, with TRBD2 matching 8 bases. V lost 0 bases and J lost 3; bases outside the gene matches: 4. Germline CDR1 MGHRA, CDR2 YSYEKL. This CDR3 has 15 amino acids. In nucleotides, the CDR3 is TGCGCCAGCAGCCAAGAACTAGCGGAGAACTACGAGCAGTACTTC. Its translation is CASSQELAENYEQYF.

With regard to this clone: Other DNA variants within this sample encode the same CDR3. The chain couples TRBV7-9 to TRBJ2-7; D gene unclear. The CDR3 extends over 12 amino acids. CDR1 and CDR2 from the germline V gene are SEHNR and FQNEAQ (reference sequence). V lost 2 bases to trimming and J lost 4 bases, with 6 bases between them. The CDR3 DNA is TGTGCCAGCAGCTTATCGAATTACGAGCAGTACTTC. It translates to CASSLSNYEQYF.

J is TRBJ2-7 and V is TRBV27; D is unclear. Trimming shortened V by 6 bases and J by 5 bases, and 23 bases separated the two germline ends. Germline V gene data show CDR1 as MNHEY and CDR2 as SMNVEV (reference sequence). This CDR3 is 16 amino acids long. The chain's CDR3 is CASSELWGQVSHEQYF. In DNA, the CDR3 is TGTGCCAGCAGCGAGTTGTGGGGTCAGGTTTCCCACGAGCAGTACTTC.

The chain links TRBV29-1 to TRBJ1-1; 7 bases agree with TRBD1. In germline, CDR1 is SQVTM, CDR2 ANQGSEA. The CDR3 runs to 12 residues. V lost 5 bases and J lost 2; bases outside the gene matches: 2. The CDR3 protein is CSVYRGNTEAFF. CDR3 nucleotide sequence: TGCAGCGTTTACAGGGGAAACACTGAAGCTTTCTTT. Using reference TRBV29-1 and TRBJ1-1 for the parts outside the CDR3, the full variable domain is SAVISQKPSRDICQRGTSLTIQCQVDSQVTMMFWYRQQPGQSLTLIATANQGSEATYESGFVIDKFPISRPNLTFSTLTVSNMSPEDSSIYLCSVYRGNTEAFFGQGTRLTVV.

The chain recombines TRBV11-2 with TRBJ2-7; TRBD2 agrees at 8 bases. Per the germline V gene, CDR1 is SGHAT and CDR2 is FQNNGV. V lost 5 bases, J lost 2 bases, and 8 bases stayed unmatched. This CDR3 comprises 15 residues. The CDR3 reads CASSGSGRIPYEQYF. The CDR3 coding sequence is TGTGCCAGCAGCGGGAGCGGGAGAATCCCCTACGAGCAGTACTTC.

The chain links TRBV28 to TRBJ2-7, with 7 bases aligning to TRBD1. From germline, CDR1 is MDHEN and CDR2 SYDVKM. The CDR3 is 14 amino acids. The V and J ends lost 10 bases and 4 bases, in that order; junction bases with no gene match: 13. CDR3 in DNA: TGTGCCACTCTGAGGGACAGCCAAACTTACGAGCAGTACTTC. As protein: CATLRDSQTYEQYF. The entire variable domain, with the rest obtained from reference TRBV28 and TRBJ2-7, is as follows: DVKVTQSSRYLVKRTGEKVFLECVQDMDHENMFWYRQDPGLGLRLIYFSYDVKMKEKGDIPEGYSVSREKKERFSLILESASTNQTSMYLCATLRDSQTYEQYFGPGTRLTVT.

This rearrangement joins TRBV27 to TRBJ1-5; D is uncertain. Germline V gene sequence: CDR1 MNHEY, CDR2 SMNVEV (reference sequence). The length of the CDR3 is 14 residues. V shed 6 bases and J shed 7 bases, with 16 bases lying between them. The CDR3 loop reads CASSTRNSGQPQHF. In nucleotides, the CDR3 is TGTGCCAGCAGCACCCGGAATTCGGGCCAGCCCCAGCATTTT.